Listed below are T cell receptor beta chains from one sample, sequenced in a study of T-cell memory formation after mild COVID-19. MiXCR was run by TCRdb on the 5' RACE reads, yielding one entry per CDR3 protein. Among hundreds of thousands of distinct CDR3 sequences listed, 24% were seen once. The sample taken for sequencing was PBMCs or a T cell subset sorted from them (not recorded which). Receptors originate from an adult woman who had mild COVID-19 (a few samples of this study predate the infection). Cell type and time point are not known. CDR3s include the opening cysteine and the closing phenylalanine or tryptophan. D genes are given only for firm matches. The size entry is marked missing in some rows and otherwise reads once, few, many or a size class.

>.|TRBJ2-1|TRBV7-9|.
CASRKGDSSSYNEQFF
TGTGCCAGCAGGAAGGGTGACAGTAGCTCCTACAATGAGCAGTTCTTC
>once|TRBJ2-2|TRBV2|.
CASSPHRGGGATGELFF
TGTGCCAGCAGTCCTCATCGTGGGGGCGGGGCCACCGGGGAGCTGTTTTTT
>few|TRBJ1-1|TRBV9|.
CASNLQGRDTEAFF
TGTGCCAGCAACCTACAGGGTAGGGACACTGAAGCTTTCTTT
>.|TRBJ1-1|TRBV29-1|.
CSVPGQSNEAFF
TGCAGCGTCCCCGGACAGTCAAATGAAGCTTTCTTT
>few|TRBJ2-7|TRBV27|TRBD2
CASSFVGRGTEQYF
TGTGCCAGCAGTTTCGTTGGGAGGGGAACCGAGCAGTACTTC
>.|TRBJ2-7|TRBV4-1|TRBD1
CASSQGSVKGALDEQYF
TGCGCCAGCAGCCAAGGGTCCGTCAAGGGGGCTTTGGACGAGCAGTACTTC
>few|TRBJ2-2|TRBV15|TRBD2
CATSRDLAGGPHGELFF
TGTGCCACCAGCAGAGATCTAGCGGGGGGGCCACACGGGGAGCTGTTTTTT
>few|TRBJ2-3|TRBV2|.
CASRLTGLGTDTQYF
TGTGCCAGCAGGCTAACAGGGCTCGGCACAGATACGCAGTATTTT
>few|TRBJ1-2|TRBV5-8|.
CASSSHRDGYTF
TGTGCCAGCAGCTCACACAGGGATGGCTACACCTTC
>.|TRBJ2-7|TRBV6-5|.
CASSPSRWTLGDF
TGTGCCAGCAGCCCCTCGCGGTGGACGCTCGGTGACTTC
>.|TRBJ1-1|TRBV7-2|.
CASSSGSGGGNTEAFF
TGTGCCAGCAGTTCAGGGTCGGGGGGAGGGAACACTGAAGCTTTCTTT
>few|TRBJ2-6|TRBV7-2|.
CASSWVVVGANVLTF
TGTGCCAGCAGCTGGGTCGTTGTTGGGGCCAACGTCCTGACTTTC
>.|TRBJ2-7|TRBV5-1|TRBD1
CASSLEGRGLDEQYF
TGCGCCAGCAGCTTGGAGGGCAGGGGGCTTGACGAGCAGTACTTC
>.|TRBJ2-1|TRBV5-5|TRBD2
CASSLSPGGSYNEQFF
TGTGCCAGCAGCTTGTCCCCGGGGGGCTCCTACAATGAGCAGTTCTTC
>few|TRBJ2-1|TRBV12-3/TRBV12-4|.
CASSLGGRDEQFF
TGTGCCAGCAGTTTAGGGGGGAGAGATGAGCAGTTCTTC
>few|TRBJ2-2|TRBV15|.
CATRGHTGELFF
TGTGCCACCCGAGGACACACCGGGGAGCTGTTTTTT
>.|TRBJ2-1|TRBV12-3/TRBV12-4|TRBD1
CASTLADRVGSPEQFF
TGTGCCAGCACCTTGGCCGACAGGGTGGGCTCCCCTGAGCAGTTCTTC
>.|TRBJ1-2|TRBV12-3/TRBV12-4|.
CASSFPGQGTPSYGYTF
TGTGCCAGCAGTTTTCCGGGGCAGGGAACCCCGTCGTATGGCTACACCTTC
>.|TRBJ2-2|TRBV29-1|.
CSVVSGSDTGELFF
TGCAGCGTTGTTTCGGGATCCGACACCGGGGAGCTGTTTTTT
>.|TRBJ1-3|TRBV3-1|.
CASSQDRVNTIYF
TGTGCCAGCAGCCAAGATCGGGTAAACACCATATATTTT
>many|TRBJ1-2|TRBV19|TRBD1
CASSTGQLLGGYTF
TGTGCCAGTAGTACGGGACAGCTCTTGGGTGGCTACACCTTC
>.|TRBJ1-4|TRBV12-3/TRBV12-4|TRBD1
CASSLGTGDEKLFF
TGTGCCAGCAGTTTAGGGACAGGGGATGAAAAACTGTTTTTT